The rows below give T cell receptor beta chains drawn from one sample of a study of blood T cell repertoires in COVID-19. Libraries were prepared by immunoSEQ multiplex PCR; TCRdb keeps only in-frame clonotypes and omits some of them. The sample has a few hundred thousand clones, approximately 92% seen once; the top ten hold about 3%. Source material: PBMCs or T cells enriched from blood (not recorded which). The receptors were gathered from a woman younger than 30 in a cohort exposed to, infected with or recovered from COVID-19 (not recorded which). CDR3s include the opening cysteine and the closing phenylalanine or tryptophan. Each record gives: V gene, D gene, clone size, J gene, CDR3 protein, CDR3 DNA. A D gene is named only where the DNA matches it firmly. Where a row states a size, it is once, few, many or the class of an expanded clone; other rows omit it.

TRBV24-1	NA	NA	TRBJ2-5	CATSGPPGAGKETQYF	TGTGCCACCAGTGGCCCCCCCGGTGCAGGAAAAGAGACCCAGTACTTC
TRBV10-3	NA	NA	TRBJ2-5	CAISPDRKETQYF	TGTGCCATCAGCCCCGACAGAAAAGAGACCCAGTACTTC
TRBV5-1	NA	NA	TRBJ2-7	CASSSDIYEQYF	TGCGCCAGCAGCTCTGACATCTACGAGCAGTACTTC
TRBV7-6	NA	NA	TRBJ1-3	CASSPSAQGAGNTIYF	TGTGCCAGCAGCCCCTCGGCACAGGGAGCGGGAAACACCATATATTTT
TRBV6-5	NA	NA	TRBJ2-2	CAGGSGFGTGELFF	TGTGCCGGCGGAAGTGGATTTGGCACCGGGGAGCTGTTTTTT
TRBV16	TRBD1	NA	TRBJ1-2	CASSGQGSRGYTF	TGTGCCAGCAGCGGACAGGGATCAAGGGGCTACACCTTC
TRBV6-5	NA	NA	TRBJ2-2	CASSLRDRLGELFF	TGTGCCAGCAGTCTACGTGACAGGCTCGGGGAGCTGTTTTTT
TRBV30	TRBD1	NA	TRBJ1-2	CAWNLQGAKSYGYTF	TGTGCCTGGAACCTACAGGGGGCGAAATCCTATGGCTACACCTTC
TRBV7-8	TRBD2	NA	TRBJ2-1	CASSPPGTTLGEQFF	TGTGCCAGCAGCCCGCCCGGGACTACTCTCGGTGAGCAGTTCTTC
TRBV4-1	TRBD2	NA	TRBJ2-7	CASSQGAGVYEQYF	TGCGCCAGCAGCCAAGGAGCGGGAGTCTACGAGCAGTACTTC
TRBV5-4	TRBD1	once	TRBJ1-1	CASSFPGGDTEAFF	TGTGCCAGCAGCTTCCCAGGGGGCGACACTGAAGCTTTCTTT
TRBV19	TRBD1	few	TRBJ1-2	CASTLRGDGGYTF	TGTGCCAGTACCCTCAGGGGGGACGGCGGCTACACCTTC
TRBV5-8	TRBD1	NA	TRBJ2-1	CASRGTGSAEQFF	TGTGCCAGCAGGGGGACAGGGAGTGCTGAGCAGTTCTTC
TRBV7-9	NA	NA	TRBJ1-6	CASSFVEGYYNSPLHF	TGTGCCAGCAGCTTTGTGGAGGGCTATTATAATTCACCCCTCCACTTT
TRBV6-1	TRBD1	NA	TRBJ1-4	CASSEWGQGPNEKLFF	TGTGCCAGCAGTGAATGGGGACAGGGTCCTAATGAAAAACTGTTTTTT
TRBV10-1	NA	NA	TRBJ1-1	CASRPQGPEAFF	TGCGCCAGCAGACCCCAGGGGCCCGAAGCTTTCTTT
TRBV10-3	NA	NA	TRBJ1-2	CAISGELSGYTF	TGTGCCATCAGTGGAGAGCTCTCAGGGTACACCTTC
TRBV5-1	NA	NA	TRBJ1-1	CASSSVRVGDTEAFF	TGCGCCAGCAGCTCGGTTAGGGTAGGGGACACTGAAGCTTTCTTT
TRBV2	NA	NA	TRBJ1-2	CASSETGNYGYTF	TGTGCCAGCAGTGAAACGGGGAACTATGGCTACACCTTC
TRBV15	TRBD2	NA	TRBJ2-5	CATSRSPGLAGVVGETQYF	TGTGCCACCAGCAGATCTCCGGGACTAGCGGGAGTGGTGGGGGAGACCCAGTACTTC
TRBV18	NA	NA	TRBJ1-1	CASSPLVRMNTEAFF	TGTGCCAGCTCACCACTCGTTCGTATGAACACTGAAGCTTTCTTT
TRBV28	NA	NA	TRBJ2-3	CASSRLSASTPRPDTQYF	TGTGCCAGCAGTCGCCTTTCCGCTAGCACTCCGAGACCGGATACGCAGTATTTT
TRBV18	TRBD1	NA	TRBJ1-2	CASSRTGGGYTF	TGTGCCAGCTCACGGACAGGGGGTGGCTACACCTTC
TRBV2	TRBD1	once	TRBJ2-2	CASSEEDRANTGELFF	TGTGCCAGCAGTGAGGAAGACAGGGCGAACACCGGGGAGCTGTTTTTT
TRBV5-6	TRBD2	few	TRBJ2-1	CASSPGGAANNEQFF	TGTGCCAGCAGCCCCGGGGGGGCGGCTAACAATGAGCAGTTCTTC
TRBV28	NA	NA	TRBJ1-5	CASSQLTGPNQPQHF	TGTGCCAGCAGTCAACTTACAGGGCCCAATCAGCCCCAGCATTTT
TRBV27	NA	NA	TRBJ2-1	CASSFDSEQFF	TGTGCCAGCAGTTTCGATAGTGAGCAGTTCTTC
TRBV2	NA	NA	TRBJ1-2	CASIPSTQGANYGYTF	TGTGCCAGCATCCCTTCCACTCAGGGCGCTAACTATGGCTACACCTTC
TRBV4-1	NA	NA	TRBJ2-5	CASSQDLEGETQYF	TGCGCCAGCAGCCAAGATCTCGAGGGAGAGACCCAGTACTTC
TRBV11-2	NA	NA	TRBJ1-2	CASSALNSRGYTF	TGTGCCAGCAGCGCGCTAAATTCCCGAGGCTACACCTTC
TRBV7-9	TRBD1	NA	TRBJ2-1	CASSLSNKATGDSNEQFF	TGTGCCAGCAGCTTAAGCAATAAGGCAACAGGGGATAGCAATGAGCAGTTCTTC
TRBV18	NA	NA	TRBJ1-1	CASSPPVGLTEAFF	TGTGCCAGCTCACCACCAGTGGGGCTTACTGAAGCTTTCTTT
TRBV10-1	TRBD2	NA	TRBJ2-3	CASSDPTLAGGPGDTQYF	TGCGCCAGCAGTGACCCTACCCTAGCGGGAGGGCCTGGAGATACGCAGTATTTT
TRBV5-1	NA	once	TRBJ2-7	CASSSDSEFYEQYF	TGCGCCAGCAGCTCTGACAGTGAGTTCTACGAGCAGTACTTC
TRBV28	NA	NA	TRBJ1-1	CAIAGLNTEAFF	TGTGCCATCGCGGGGCTGAACACTGAAGCTTTCTTT
TRBV6-4	NA	NA	TRBJ2-1	CASSDTGSGLNEQFF	TGTGCCAGCAGTGACACGGGGTCGGGGTTAAATGAGCAGTTCTTC
TRBV5-1	TRBD1	NA	TRBJ2-1	CASRLDRVGASYNEQFF	TGCGCCAGCAGATTGGACAGGGTAGGGGCTTCCTACAATGAGCAGTTCTTC
TRBV7-2	TRBD2	NA	TRBJ2-1	CASSLSPGGRFYNEQFF	TGTGCCAGCAGCTTGAGTCCGGGCGGGAGATTCTACAATGAGCAGTTCTTC
TRBV7-9	NA	few	TRBJ2-1	CASSPTVQGSYNEQFF	TGTGCCAGCAGCCCAACGGTACAGGGCTCCTACAATGAGCAGTTCTTC
TRBV7-2	TRBD2	NA	TRBJ2-7	CATSSTSGPYEQYF	TGTGCCACCTCGTCGACTAGCGGACCCTACGAGCAGTACTTC
TRBV5-1	TRBD1	once	TRBJ2-7	CASSSTGAPYEQYF	TGCGCCAGCAGCAGCACAGGGGCCCCCTACGAGCAGTACTTC
TRBV7-2	TRBD1	NA	TRBJ1-1	CTSSAYRGTEAFF	TGTACCAGCAGCGCTTACAGGGGCACTGAAGCTTTCTTT
TRBV3-1/TRBV3-2	NA	NA	TRBJ2-7	CASSQDTYEQYF	TGTGCCAGCAGCCAGGACACCTACGAGCAGTACTTC
TRBV5-4	TRBD2	NA	TRBJ2-3	CASSLRLAGADTQYF	TGTGCCAGCAGCTTGAGACTAGCGGGGGCAGATACGCAGTATTTT